This T cell receptor beta chain was recorded in a study of blood T cell repertoires in COVID-19. For the study at large: COVID-19 samples collected from the United States, Italy and Spain covered acute and convalescent phases. T cells, B-cell-depleted T cells, or PBMCs provided the cDNA or gDNA that served as material.

Seattle enrolled patients during active infection and tracked them longitudinally. In the original analysis: It was from reference gene primer amplification that nucleated cell counts were estimated. TCRdb keeps only in-frame clones here, not all; method: immunoSEQ multiplex PCR. Clone size and V and J calls were adopted from that table, with D and trimming inferred from the DNA. The repertoire holds around 250,000 clones, with roughly 90% as singletons. V shed 0 bases and J 4 bases; nucleotides not matched to a gene: 5. The V gene's germline CDR1 is SGHAT and CDR2 FQNNGV. The CDR3 covers 16 residues.

This clonotype was obtained from a woman aged 60 to 75 with COVID-19, enrolled during active disease. Sequencing was done on a sample of peripheral blood. This sequence joins TRBV11-2 and TRBJ1-2, with 10 nucleotides matching TRBD1. The CDR3 sequence: CASSLDLRTGGYGYTF. As DNA, the CDR3 is TGTGCCAGCAGCTTAGACCTAAGGACAGGGGGCTATGGCTACACCTTC. Full variable domain (rest looked up from reference TRBV11-2 and TRBJ1-2): EAGVAQSPRYKIIEKRQSVAFWCNPISGHATLYWYQQILGQGPKLLIQFQNNGVVDDSQLPKDRFSAERLKGVDSTLKIQPAKLEDSAVYLCASSLDLRTGGYGYTFGSGTRLTVV.